The subject of this entry is one T cell receptor beta chain. The source of the sample is a study of blood T cell repertoires in COVID-19. About the study: Whether acute or convalescent, the COVID-19 samples came from the United States, Italy and Spain. PBMCs, B-cell-depleted T cells, or T cells provided the cDNA or gDNA that made up the material.

Participant-given clinical history determined each cohort assignment. Repertoires were generated with immunoSEQ multiplex PCR, while TCRdb's copy carries only in-frame clones and drops some. The table records 100,000 to 150,000 clones, 84% of them present only once. V dropped 3 bases and J dropped 3 bases, with 11 bases sitting between them. Germline CDR1 SGHAT, CDR2 FQNNGV. The CDR3 length is 14 residues. Input material: PBMCs or T cells enriched from blood (not recorded which). The receptor comes from a man aged 40-49 years with acute COVID-19. This chain uses TRBV11-2 with TRBJ1-1; D not resolved. The CDR3 sequence: CASSLTGSYTEAFF. CDR3 DNA: TGTGCCAGCAGCTTGACGGGGTCCTACACTGAAGCTTTCTTT.